The 31 T cell receptor beta chains below come from one sample, sequenced in a study of CD8+ T cells in alopecia areata. It was cDNA, reverse transcribed from extracted RNA, that served as the sequencing template. The assay was immunoSEQ multiplex PCR, and TCRdb's table has in-frame clones only and misses some. The table has approximately 100,000 clones, roughly 47% seen once. The specimen was CD4+ T cells sorted from blood. The receptors were gathered from a human donor with alopecia areata.

V and J are TRBV6-5 and TRBJ2-3, with no clear D. The CDR3 length is 12 residues. Per germline, CDR1 MNHEY and CDR2 SVGAGI. V lost 8 bases and J 0 bases, leaving 6 bases between the germline ends. The CDR3 coding sequence is TGTGCCAGCGGGCTAAGCACAGATACGCAGTATTTT. Its translation: CASGLSTDTQYF.

The V gene is TRBV5-1, the J gene TRBJ1-1; 7 bases align to TRBD1. After removal of 4 bases from V and 1 base from J, the junction contained 4 bases not matched to a gene. The CDR3 is 14 residues long. Germline-derived CDR1 and CDR2 are SGHRS and YFSETQ. DNA of the CDR3: TGCGCCAGCAGCGCGGGGACAGCGAACACTGAAGCTTTCTTT. Translating gives CASSAGTANTEAFF.

The chain couples TRBV23-1 to TRBJ1-2, with TRBD1 as a possible D gene (5 bases). TRBV23-1 falls under the ORF class, with uncertain function. This CDR3 has 12 residues. The V end lost 0 bases, the J end lost 9 bases, and 8 bases lay between the germline ends. The CDR3 sequence is CASSQSRGSYTF. The CDR3 DNA reads TGCGCCAGCAGTCAATCGCGGGGGAGCTACACCTTC.

V and J are TRBV9 and TRBJ2-2; D unresolved. Trimming cost V 1 base and J 4 bases, with 5 bases left between them. CDR1 and CDR2 (germline): SGDLS, YYNGEE. CDR3 size: 13 residues. CDR3 DNA sequence: TGTGCCAGCAGCGTACGGGTCACCGGGGAGCTGTTTTTT. Encoded protein: CASSVRVTGELFF.

The chain recombines TRBV28 with TRBJ2-1; TRBD2 matches at 9 bases. The V and J ends lost 5 bases and 2 bases, in that order; junction bases with no gene match: 4. This CDR3 has 15 residues. Germline V gene lookup returns CDR1 MDHEN and CDR2 SYDVKM. CDR3 DNA sequence: TGTGCCAGCAGTCCAATAGCGGGAGCCTACAATGAGCAGTTCTTC. Translating it yields CASSPIAGAYNEQFF.

Only a few counts were recorded for this clone. The genes are TRBV5-1 and TRBJ2-3; weak D call: TRBD1 (5 bases). In germline, CDR1 is SGHRS, CDR2 YFSETQ. Trimming took 5 bases from V and 6 from J, leaving 16 bases between them. This CDR3 has 14 amino acids. CDR3 nucleotides: TGCGCCAGCAGGCAGGGTGTTTCCAGGGATACGCAGTATTTT. Its translation is CASRQGVSRDTQYF. The full variable domain, rest sourced from reference TRBV5-1 and TRBJ2-3, is KAGVTQTPRYLIKTRGQQVTLSCSPISGHRSVSWYQQTPGQGLQFLFEYFSETQRNKGNFPGRFSGRQFSNSRSEMNVSTLELGDSALYLCASRQGVSRDTQYFGPGTRLTVL.

The V call is TRBV6-5, the J call TRBJ1-2, with a possible D match to TRBD1 (5 bases). Germline CDR1 reads MNHEY; CDR2 reads SVGAGI. Trimming removed 2 bases at V and 7 bases at J, with 11 bases between. CDR3 length: 13 amino acids. The CDR3 loop is CASSYKGETGYTF. CDR3 in DNA: TGTGCCAGCAGTTACAAAGGGGAGACTGGCTACACCTTC.

The chain combines TRBV29-1 with TRBJ1-2; tentatively, D is TRBD1 (5 bases). Trimming stripped 7 bases from V and 0 bases from J, with 18 bases between. The length of the CDR3 is 15 residues. The germline CDR1 and CDR2 sequences are SQVTM and ANQGSEA. In DNA form, the CDR3 reads TGCAGCGGGGGAGGAACAGGACAAGCTAACTATGGCTACACCTTC. Protein: CSGGGTGQANYGYTF. The whole variable domain, filled in from reference TRBV29-1 and TRBJ1-2, reads SAVISQKPSRDICQRGTSLTIQCQVDSQVTMMFWYRQQPGQSLTLIATANQGSEATYESGFVIDKFPISRPNLTFSTLTVSNMSPEDSSIYLCSGGGTGQANYGYTFGSGTRLTVV.

This clone turned up a few times. The chain links TRBV29-1 to TRBJ1-1; D might be TRBD1 (6 bases). Germline CDR1 and CDR2: SQVTM and ANQGSEA. The CDR3 runs to 13 residues. Trimming took off 5 bases at V and 2 bases at J, with 12 bases between the two ends. CDR3 amino acids: CSVSEQGNTEAFF. DNA for the CDR3: TGCAGCGTTTCCGAACAGGGTAACACTGAAGCTTTCTTT.

The chain employs TRBV28 and TRBJ2-4; D call uncertain. CDR3 length: 10 residues. Germline V gene sequence: CDR1 MDHEN, CDR2 SYDVKM. Trimming stripped 6 bases from V and 8 bases from J, with 5 bases between. The CDR3 DNA reads as TGTGCCAGCAGGTCTGACATTCAGTACTTC. Its translation is CASRSDIQYF.

This clone occurred a few times. This chain joins TRBV4-1 and TRBJ2-7; no firm D call. The CDR3 covers 14 residues. Germline CDR1 is MGHRA and CDR2 is YSYEKL. The V gene lost 3 bases and the J gene lost 0 bases, with 9 bases spanning the gap. This chain's CDR3 is CASSQHPSSYEQYF. The DNA of the CDR3 is TGCGCCAGCAGCCAGCACCCGAGCTCCTACGAGCAGTACTTC.

The chain has TRBV14 and TRBJ2-3; 9 nucleotides agree with TRBD1. CDR1 and CDR2 from the germline V gene are SGHDN and FVKESK. The V and J ends lost 4 bases and 5 bases, in that order; junction bases with no gene match: 4. There are 14 residues in the CDR3. The CDR3 reads CASSRRQGGDTQYF. The CDR3 bases are TGTGCCAGCAGCCGCCGACAGGGGGGAGATACGCAGTATTTT.

V is TRBV29-1 and J is TRBJ2-2; maybe TRBD1 (5 bases). The V gene lost 7 bases and the J gene lost 0 bases, with 12 bases spanning the gap. The germline CDR1 and CDR2 sequences are SQVTM and ANQGSEA. The CDR3 spans 14 residues. In DNA, the CDR3 is TGCAGCGCCCGACAGCTTTCGAACACCGGGGAGCTGTTTTTT. Translating it yields CSARQLSNTGELFF.

This chain connects TRBV20-1 to TRBJ2-7; 7 bases agree with TRBD1. CDR1 and CDR2 (germline): DFQATT, SNEGSKA (reference sequence). The trim removed 5 bases at V and 3 bases at J, leaving 1 base unmatched. This CDR3 region has 11 residues. The CDR3 sequence is CSADRVYEQYF. The CDR3 nucleotides are TGCAGTGCTGACAGGGTCTACGAGCAGTACTTC.

The chain is built from TRBV29-1 and TRBJ2-3; D gene unclear. Germline V gene lookup returns CDR1 SQVTM and CDR2 ANQGSEA. There are 12 residues in the CDR3. V was shortened by 5 bases and J by 5 bases, with 11 bases between the two germline ends. The CDR3 DNA reads TGCAGCGTTAACCCATCCGGAGATACGCAGTATTTT. Encoded protein: CSVNPSGDTQYF.

This chain uses TRBV5-1 with TRBJ2-5, with unresolved D. The length of the CDR3 is 14 residues. The ends were cut back, 2 bases at V and 5 bases at J, with 13 bases in the middle. The germline gives CDR1 SGHRS, CDR2 YFSETQ. This CDR3 is CASSFDPALETQYF. The CDR3 nucleotides are TGCGCCAGCAGCTTTGATCCAGCTCTCGAGACCCAGTACTTC.

This clone was recorded once. This chain links TRBV28 with TRBJ2-7; D is perhaps TRBD1 (5 bases). Germline loops: CDR1 MDHEN, CDR2 SYDVKM. The V gene lost 7 bases and the J gene lost 1 base, with 14 bases spanning the gap. The CDR3 totals 14 residues. CDR3: CASTMSRVSYEQYF. The CDR3 coding sequence is TGTGCCAGCACCATGTCCAGGGTTTCCTACGAGCAGTACTTC.

This clone was detected a few times. The chain has TRBV7-2 and TRBJ1-1; D is unresolved. Per the germline V gene, CDR1 is SGHTA and CDR2 is FQGNSA. This CDR3 is built from 13 residues. V was shortened by 3 bases and J by 0 bases, with 5 bases between the two germline ends. CDR3: CASSFGMNTEAFF. The CDR3 nucleotides are TGTGCCAGCAGCTTTGGAATGAACACTGAAGCTTTCTTT.

This clone turned up a few times. The rearrangement links TRBV5-6 to TRBJ2-1; a weak D match, TRBD1 (6 bases). The germline V gene has CDR1 SGHDT and CDR2 YYEEEE. V was trimmed by 2 bases and J by 10 bases, leaving 13 bases between them. This CDR3 region has 13 residues. The CDR3 region has the DNA TGTGCCAGCAGCTTACTGGCTCAGGGGGAGCAGTTCTTC. Protein product: CASSLLAQGEQFF.

The chain has TRBV29-1 and TRBJ2-1; D unresolved. Germline assignment: CDR1 SQVTM and CDR2 ANQGSEA. Trimming left V 7 bases short and J 3 bases short, with 7 bases between. This CDR3 is 11 amino acids long. The CDR3 region is CSGYLYNEQFF. The CDR3 region has the DNA TGCAGCGGCTACCTCTACAATGAGCAGTTCTTC.

J is TRBJ1-6 and V is TRBV14; D unresolved. CDR3 size: 13 residues. Trimming pared 1 base from V and 14 bases from J, leaving 12 bases between. The germline gives CDR1 SGHDN, CDR2 FVKESK. This chain's CDR3 is CASSQVSVSSLHF. CDR3 nucleotides: TGTGCCAGCAGCCAAGTCTCTGTGTCGTCCCTCCACTTT.

The CDR3 protein is CSVATAGGPWTDTQYF. DNA for the CDR3: TGCAGCGTTGCAACAGCGGGGGGGCCTTGGACAGATACGCAGTATTTT. V and J are TRBV29-1 and TRBJ2-3; 10 nucleotides agree with TRBD2. CDR1 and CDR2 from the germline V gene are SQVTM and ANQGSEA. This CDR3 contains 16 residues. V was pared by 4 bases and J by 3 bases, with 10 bases of the junction left unmatched.

This clone has only one observation. The CDR3 loop is CASSEQLANQPQHF. CDR3 DNA: TGTGCCAGCAGTGAACAGTTGGCCAATCAGCCCCAGCATTTT. The chain recombines TRBV2 with TRBJ1-5; no reliable D call. Deletions cut 2 bases from V and 3 bases from J, with 8 bases between. The CDR3 totals 14 residues. Germline-derived CDR1 and CDR2 are SNHLY and FYNNEI. The whole variable domain, filled in from reference TRBV2 and TRBJ1-5, reads EPEVTQTPSHQVTQMGQEVILRCVPISNHLYFYWYRQILGQKVEFLVSFYNNEISEKSEIFDDQFSVERPDGSNFTLKIRSTKLEDSAMYFCASSEQLANQPQHFGDGTRLSIL.

This clone has only a few counts. This chain joins TRBV5-1 and TRBJ2-5; TRBD2 aligns across 13 bases. The germline gives CDR1 SGHRS, CDR2 YFSETQ. There are 15 residues in the CDR3. With V trimmed by 7 bases and J by 5 bases, 8 bases remained unmatched. DNA for the CDR3: TGCGCCAGCTGGACTAGCGGGAGTAGCCGGGAGACCCAGTACTTC. Translated, it gives CASWTSGSSRETQYF. Using reference TRBV5-1 and TRBJ2-5 for the parts outside the CDR3, the full variable domain is KAGVTQTPRYLIKTRGQQVTLSCSPISGHRSVSWYQQTPGQGLQFLFEYFSETQRNKGNFPGRFSGRQFSNSRSEMNVSTLELGDSALYLCASWTSGSSRETQYFGPGTRLLVL.

This clone came up a few times. The chain uses TRBV29-1 and TRBJ2-7; 10 bases are a match to TRBD2. The CDR3 runs 16 residues. V gave up 2 bases and J gave up 6 bases; unmatched junction bases: 13. Germline CDR1 reads SQVTM; CDR2 reads ANQGSEA. CDR3 nucleotides: TGCAGCGTTGAACAGAGCGGGAGGGGATCCATAGTCGAGCAGTACTTC. It codes for CSVEQSGRGSIVEQYF.

The sample holds a few counts of this clone. V gene TRBV6-5 combines with J gene TRBJ2-4; either TRBD1 or TRBD2 may fit D (5 bases each). Germline V gives CDR1 MNHEY, CDR2 SVGAGI. CDR3 length equals 12 residues. Trimming took off 10 bases at V and 8 bases at J, with 15 bases between the two ends. In DNA, the CDR3 is TGTGCCACTCTAGCAGGGACGGACATTCAGTACTTC. This encodes CATLAGTDIQYF.

This clone was detected only a few times. V is TRBV5-1 and J is TRBJ2-7; D might be TRBD1 (6 bases). V was cut by 7 bases and J by 4 bases, with 9 bases left in between. From germline, CDR1 is SGHRS and CDR2 YFSETQ. The CDR3 spans 11 residues. The CDR3 coding sequence is TGCGCCAGCGGAACAGGGTACGAGCAGTACTTC. Protein: CASGTGYEQYF.

The chain is built from TRBV7-9 and TRBJ2-7; the D gene is possibly TRBD1 (6 bases). CDR3 size: 14 residues. The V and J ends lost 1 base and 5 bases respectively, with 12 bases between them. Per the germline V gene, CDR1 is SEHNR and CDR2 is FQNEAQ (reference sequence). The CDR3 bases are TGTGCCAGCAGCTTAGAGGCCAGGGGCCACGAGCAGTACTTC. This encodes CASSLEARGHEQYF.

This clone was seen a handful of times. This chain joins TRBV4-1 and TRBJ2-7; D unclear. Germline values: CDR1 MGHRA, CDR2 YSYEKL. Trimming removed 5 bases from V and 3 bases from J, with 8 bases in between. CDR3 length: 12 residues. The CDR3 region has the DNA TGCGCCAGCAGCGGCAGTGACTACGAGCAGTACTTC. Residues: CASSGSDYEQYF.

This clone was detected a few times. The CDR3 DNA follows: TGCAGCGCCGACCCCAGGGGCACTGAGGGAGATACGCAGTATTTT. Translation: CSADPRGTEGDTQYF. The chain couples TRBV29-1 to TRBJ2-3; D might be TRBD1 (6 bases). V gave up 7 bases and J gave up 5 bases, with 22 bases separating them. The CDR3 extends over 15 amino acids. Germline V CDR1 and CDR2: SQVTM, ANQGSEA.

The rearrangement uses TRBV30 and TRBJ2-1; D is possibly TRBD1 (6 bases). Germline V gene data show CDR1 as GTSNPN and CDR2 as SVGIG (reference sequence). The CDR3 covers 15 residues. V was trimmed by 6 bases and J by 8 bases, leaving 23 bases between them. The CDR3 nucleotides read TGTGCCTGTAGCGATCCGGGACAACCTCTCGATGAGCAGTTCTTC. It yields the protein CACSDPGQPLDEQFF.